These T cell receptor beta chains were read from a single sample in a study of T cells in Graves' hyperthyroidism and ophthalmopathy. TCRdb fed the multiplex PCR reads into MiXCR, producing one record per CDR3 protein. The data show 490,000 or so distinct CDR3 sequences, approximately 22% seen once. Sequencing was carried out using blood. The origin of the receptors is a woman aged 70-85 years with Graves' ophthalmopathy. Each CDR3 is given with its conserved first and last residue. The D gene is left open where the match is weak. The size field is filled for only some rows; it gives once, few, many or a size class.

size,J,V,D,DNA,CDR3
NA,TRBJ1-2,TRBV6-1,NA,TGTGCCAGCAAAAACTATGGCTACACCTTC,CASKNYGYTF
NA,TRBJ2-7,TRBV25-1,TRBD2,TGTGCCAGCCTAAGTTTCCGGACTAGCTACCACGAGCAGTACTTC,CASLSFRTSYHEQYF
few,TRBJ1-1,TRBV20-1,NA,TGCAGTGCTAGAGATTTTGGCGGGTACCAAAACATGAACACTGAAGCTTTCTTT,CSARDFGGYQNMNTEAFF
NA,TRBJ1-2,TRBV6-1,TRBD1,TGTGCCAGCAGCGCAGCACTTGGACAGGAGGGCTATGGCTACACCTTC,CASSAALGQEGYGYTF
few,TRBJ2-7,TRBV5-1,NA,TGCGCCAGCAGCTCCACTGTCGGGGAAATCCTACCCTACGAGCAGTACTTC,CASSSTVGEILPYEQYF
NA,TRBJ1-4,TRBV12-3/TRBV12-4,TRBD1,TGTGCCAGCAGTGCCGGGGACAGGGAAGCAACTAATGAAAAACTGTTTTTT,CASSAGDREATNEKLFF
NA,TRBJ2-2,TRBV7-2,TRBD2,TGTGCCAGCAGCTTCGACAGCGGGAGGGCCTTCTTCACCGGGGAGCTGTTTTTT,CASSFDSGRAFFTGELFF
NA,TRBJ1-5,TRBV3-1,TRBD1,TGTGCCAGCAGCCAAGACGGGACAGGAGGCCAGCCCCAGCATTTT,CASSQDGTGGQPQHF
few,TRBJ1-3,TRBV9,NA,TGTGCCAGCAGCGCAGGGGCTGGAAACACCATATATTTT,CASSAGAGNTIYF
NA,TRBJ2-7,TRBV20-1,TRBD2,TGCAGTGCTTTTACTAGCGGGAAAGGCGAGCAGTACTTC,CSAFTSGKGEQYF
many,TRBJ2-3,TRBV5-1,TRBD1,TGCGCCAGCAGCTTGGACGGGACAGGGACGGATACGCAGTATTTT,CASSLDGTGTDTQYF
many,TRBJ1-1,TRBV12-3/TRBV12-4,NA,TGTGCCAGCAGTTTCAGACGGCAGTTGAACACTGAAGCTTTCTTT,CASSFRRQLNTEAFF
NA,TRBJ2-2,TRBV11-3,NA,TGTGCCAGCAGCCTGGGGTCAGGGGCGGACACCGGGGAGCTGTTTTTT,CASSLGSGADTGELFF
many,TRBJ1-1,TRBV6-2/TRBV6-3,NA,TGTGCCAGCAGTTACGGGGGCATGAACACTGAAGCTTTCTTT,CASSYGGMNTEAFF
NA,TRBJ2-7,TRBV7-2,NA,TGTGCCAGCAGCTTAGGGCAGGGGAGGGGCGAGCAGTACTTC,CASSLGQGRGEQYF
many,TRBJ1-5,TRBV2,TRBD1,TGTGCCAGCAGGGGGGACAGGGCCACAGACCAGCCCCAGCATTTT,CASRGDRATDQPQHF
NA,TRBJ2-7,TRBV7-9,TRBD2,TGTGCCAGCAGCTCCCTAGCGGGAGTGGGGGAGCAGTACTTC,CASSSLAGVGEQYF
few,TRBJ2-7,TRBV20-1,NA,TGCAGTGCTCCTATGACTCCCTACGAGCAGTACTTC,CSAPMTPYEQYF
few,TRBJ1-1,TRBV25-1,NA,TGTGCCAGCAGAAACAGTGCTGACACTGAAGCTTTCTTT,CASRNSADTEAFF
few,TRBJ1-6,TRBV28,TRBD1,TGTGCCAGCAGTTCGGGACAGGACAATTCACCCCTCCACTTT,CASSSGQDNSPLHF
many,TRBJ2-1,TRBV10-3,NA,TGTGCCATCACCGGGGACAATGAGCAGTTCTTC,CAITGDNEQFF
NA,TRBJ2-5,TRBV12-3/TRBV12-4,NA,TGTGCCAGCAGAGCACAAGGACAGCCTTCATGCTACTTC,CASRAQGQPSCYF
NA,TRBJ2-1,TRBV2,TRBD2,TGTGCCAGCACAAAAGGATCCGGGAGGGGGGGCAATGAGCAGTTCTTC,CASTKGSGRGGNEQFF
few,TRBJ2-1,TRBV7-3,TRBD2,TGTGCCAGCAGCCCGCAGCGGGATTACAATGAGCAGTTCTTC,CASSPQRDYNEQFF
NA,TRBJ2-1,TRBV9,NA,TGTGCCAGCAGCGTATCGGTCCCGGTGGGTCCGAGCTCCTACAATGAGCAGTTCTTC,CASSVSVPVGPSSYNEQFF
NA,TRBJ1-6,TRBV3-1,NA,TGTGCCAGCAGCTCCTCTCCGGGGAGGGGGAAATCACCCCTCCACTTT,CASSSSPGRGKSPLHF
NA,TRBJ1-5,TRBV29-1,TRBD1,TGCAGCGTTGGACAGGGAACGAGCAATCAGCCCCAGCATTTT,CSVGQGTSNQPQHF
few,TRBJ2-2,TRBV20-1,TRBD2,TGCAGTGCTAGCAGCGTTACTAGCGGGAACACCGGGGAGCTGTTTTTT,CSASSVTSGNTGELFF
NA,TRBJ1-1,TRBV6-1,TRBD1,TGTGCCACCGGGACAGCTAACACTGAAGCTTTCTTT,CATGTANTEAFF
NA,TRBJ2-7,TRBV12-3/TRBV12-4,TRBD2,TGTGCCAGCAGAACTAGCGGGGGGACCTACGAGCAGTACTTC,CASRTSGGTYEQYF
many,TRBJ1-1,TRBV7-9,NA,TGTGCCAGCAGCGCCACAGGGAACACTGAAGCTTTCTTT,CASSATGNTEAFF
NA,TRBJ2-2,TRBV6-1,TRBD2,TGTGCCAGCAGTTTCCTGACTAGCGGTGGGGAGCTGTTTTTT,CASSFLTSGGELFF
few,TRBJ2-5,TRBV5-1,TRBD2,TGCGCCAGCAGCCCCTGGGGGACTAGGGAAGAGACCCAGTACTTC,CASSPWGTREETQYF
NA,TRBJ2-1,TRBV28,TRBD2,TGTGCCAGCTGTAGCGGGAGGAACAATGAGCAGTTCTTC,CASCSGRNNEQFF
NA,TRBJ2-7,TRBV12-3/TRBV12-4,TRBD1,TGTGCCAGCAGGCCGACAGGGGGGGACGAGCAGTACTTC,CASRPTGGDEQYF
many,TRBJ2-7,TRBV15,NA,TGTGCCACCAGCAGAGACAGGGGTCCCTACGAGCAGTACTTC,CATSRDRGPYEQYF
many,TRBJ2-3,TRBV5-5,NA,TGTGCCAGCAGCTCGCTTGACGGTAGCACAGATACGCAGTATTTT,CASSSLDGSTDTQYF
few,TRBJ1-3,TRBV9,NA,TGTGCCAGCACCGGAGGCGGCAACTCTGGAAACACCATATATTTT,CASTGGGNSGNTIYF
many,TRBJ1-1,TRBV28,TRBD1,TGTGCCAGCAGTTTACGGACAGGGGAGATCACTGAAGCTTTCTTT,CASSLRTGEITEAFF
few,TRBJ2-2,TRBV24-1,NA,TGTGCCACCAGTGCCGCTGCCTTCAGGGAGCTGTTTTTT,CATSAAAFRELFF
many,TRBJ2-1,TRBV19,TRBD1,TGTGCCAGTAGTATAGGACAGGGGTCCTACAATGAGCAGTTCTTC,CASSIGQGSYNEQFF
NA,TRBJ1-1,TRBV5-1,NA,TGCGCCACCAAGCTTGAGACGGGAAACACTGAAGCTTTCTTT,CATKLETGNTEAFF
NA,TRBJ2-3,TRBV20-1,NA,TGCAGTGCTAGTATTGGGTGGGGGCTCGGCACAGATACGCAGTATTTT,CSASIGWGLGTDTQYF
many,TRBJ1-1,TRBV7-2,NA,TGTGCCAGCAGCTTTCAACAGGGCTCGGCTTTCTTT,CASSFQQGSAFF
many,TRBJ1-1,TRBV3-1,TRBD1,TGTGCCAGCAGCCAAGGTGGACTAACGAGGACAGGCGGTGAAGCTTTCTTT,CASSQGGLTRTGGEAFF
NA,TRBJ1-5,TRBV6-1,TRBD1,TGTGCCAGTGGCCCCGGGACAGCCTTTCGTCAGCCCCAGCATTTT,CASGPGTAFRQPQHF
many,TRBJ2-7,TRBV7-2,TRBD1,TGTGCCAGCAGCCGCGACAGGGGGTTCCGCTACGAGCAGTACTTC,CASSRDRGFRYEQYF
many,TRBJ2-3,TRBV3-1,NA,TGTGCCAGCAGCCCCAGACTGAATACAGATACGCAGTATTTT,CASSPRLNTDTQYF
once,TRBJ2-1,TRBV20-1,NA,TGCAGTGCTAGAGATGGCCGAGGCGACGCCAATGAGCAGTTCTTC,CSARDGRGDANEQFF